These 21 T cell receptor beta chains originate from one sample sequenced in a study of cytomegalovirus exposure and HLA in healthy donors. Amplification used 60 Vbeta primers and 13 Jbeta primers. Libraries were prepared by immunoSEQ multiplex PCR; TCRdb keeps only in-frame clonotypes and omits some of them. This table has some 90,000 clones, more than 70% appearing once. Sequenced: PBMCs. The receptors shown here come from a male donor in good health and CMV-seropositive.

This clone was counted between two and nine times. J is TRBJ1-5 and V is TRBV28; possible D gene TRBD1, 5 bases. The CDR3 runs 17 residues. From germline, CDR1 is MDHEN and CDR2 SYDVKM. Between the trimmed V and J ends, which lost 6 bases and 4 bases, there was a span of 22 bases. CDR3 nucleotides: TGTGCCAGCAGGGGGGGGAGGCTAAGGGATGAAAATCAGCCCCAGCATTTT. This codes for CASRGGRLRDENQPQHF.

This clone was observed once. The chain is built from TRBV7-9 and TRBJ2-5; 7 bases agree with TRBD2. V was pared by 5 bases and J by 2 bases, with 5 bases of the junction left unmatched. The CDR3 contains 14 residues. Per the germline V gene, CDR1 is SEHNR and CDR2 is FQNEAQ (reference sequence). The CDR3 DNA is TGTGCCAGCAGCCACGGGACTACACAAGAGACCCAGTACTTC. Translated, it gives CASSHGTTQETQYF.

The V and J genes are TRBV5-4 and TRBJ2-7, with D perhaps matching TRBD2 (5 bases). The CDR3 loop spans 13 amino acids. Germline V lookup: CDR1 SGHNT, CDR2 YYREEE (reference sequence). The V end was cut by 2 bases, the J end by 5 bases, with 11 bases between. In DNA form, the CDR3 reads TGTGCCAGCAGCTTACGTGACGGGGACGAGCAGTACTTC. It translates to CASSLRDGDEQYF.

A few counts support this clone. This chain connects TRBV7-9 to TRBJ1-5; TRBD1 agrees at 12 bases. V trimming: 5 bases; J trimming: 7 bases; junction bases outside the gene matches: 6. In germline, CDR1 is SEHNR, CDR2 FQNEAQ (reference sequence). The CDR3 is made up of 15 amino acids. The CDR3 here is CASSQGQGALQPQHF. CDR3 nucleotides: TGTGCCAGCAGCCAGGGACAGGGGGCTTTGCAGCCCCAGCATTTT.

This clone showed up just once. The V gene is TRBV11-1, the J gene TRBJ2-5; D may be TRBD2 (6 bases). The CDR3 covers 14 residues. Germline V gene data show CDR1 as SGHAT and CDR2 as FQDESV (reference sequence). Trimming took 1 base from V and 6 from J, leaving 12 bases between them. The CDR3 loop is CASSLGREQQTQYF. The CDR3 region has the DNA TGTGCCAGCAGCTTAGGGAGGGAGCAACAGACCCAGTACTTC.

In its sample, this clone was seen a few times. V gene TRBV7-9 combines with J gene TRBJ1-2, with 8 nucleotides matching TRBD1. CDR1 is SEHNR, CDR2 FQNEAQ, per germline (reference sequence). Trimming cost V 5 bases and J 3 bases; bases outside gene matches: 5. The CDR3 contains 14 residues. Here the CDR3 reads CASSPGQGHYGYTF. CDR3 sequence (DNA): TGTGCCAGCAGCCCTGGACAGGGACACTATGGCTACACCTTC.

This chain uses TRBV6-5 with TRBJ2-3, with 8 bases that match TRBD2. V was pared by 6 bases and J by 2 bases, with 1 base of the junction left unmatched. The germline gives CDR1 MNHEY, CDR2 SVGAGI. The CDR3 contains 13 residues. CDR3 protein: CASRRGATDTQYF. CDR3 coding DNA: TGTGCCAGCAGGCGGGGGGCCACAGATACGCAGTATTTT.

The rearrangement uses TRBV15 and TRBJ2-7, with a possible D match to TRBD1 (7 bases). This CDR3 spans 16 amino acids. Germline values: CDR1 LNHNV, CDR2 YYDKDF (reference sequence). Trimming shortened V by 5 bases and J by 3 bases, and 20 bases separated the two germline ends. The CDR3 sequence: CATSGGRGGPYYEQYF. The CDR3 region has the DNA TGTGCCACCAGCGGGGGGCGAGGGGGCCCGTACTACGAGCAGTACTTC. Full variable domain (missing parts from reference TRBV15 and TRBJ2-7): DAMVIQNPRYQVTQFGKPVTLSCSQTLNHNVMYWYQQKSSQAPKLLFHYYDKDFNNEADTPDNFQSRRPNTSFCFLDIRSPGLGDTAMYLCATSGGRGGPYYEQYFGPGTRLTVT.

This sequence joins TRBV19 and TRBJ1-1; the D gene is possibly TRBD1 (5 bases). CDR1 is LNHDA, CDR2 SQIVND, per germline (reference sequence). This CDR3 comprises 15 residues. V lost 7 bases and J lost 1, with 16 bases in between. The CDR3 nucleotides are TGTGCCAGTACCACCAAGGGGCGGGGGAACACTGAAGCTTTCTTT. As protein: CASTTKGRGNTEAFF.

This clone turned up a few times. The V and J genes are TRBV28 and TRBJ2-7; TRBD1 is a possible D gene (5 bases). Germline CDR1 reads MDHEN; CDR2 reads SYDVKM. The CDR3 has 14 residues. V lost 1 base and J 2 bases, leaving 9 bases between the germline ends. CDR3 protein: CASSLSQGTYEQYF. The CDR3 coding sequence is TGTGCCAGCAGTTTATCTCAGGGTACCTACGAGCAGTACTTC.

The V gene is TRBV4-2, the J gene TRBJ2-1; D is possibly TRBD2 (7 bases). Trimming cost V 3 bases and J 4 bases, with 19 bases left between them. This CDR3 region has 17 residues. Germline CDR1 is LGHNA and CDR2 is YNFKEQ. CDR3 residues: CASSHVRGGGGYNEQFF. The DNA for the CDR3 is TGTGCCAGCAGCCATGTTAGAGGCGGGGGCGGGTACAATGAGCAGTTCTTC.

The rearrangement uses TRBV18 and TRBJ1-4; perhaps TRBD1 as D (5 bases). The CDR3 loop spans 17 amino acids. Germline V gene sequence: CDR1 KGHSH, CDR2 LQKENI. V lost 3 bases to trimming and J lost 7 bases, with 21 bases between them. CDR3 region: CASSPQNDWADSEKLFF. DNA for the CDR3: TGTGCCAGCTCACCGCAGAACGACTGGGCAGACAGTGAAAAACTGTTTTTT. Drawing the rest from reference TRBV18 and TRBJ1-4, the complete variable domain is NAGVMQNPRHLVRRRGQEARLRCSPMKGHSHVYWYRQLPEEGLKFMVYLQKENIIDESGMPKERFSAEFPKEGPSILRIQQVVRGDSAAYFCASSPQNDWADSEKLFFGSGTQLSVL.

The chain has TRBV13 and TRBJ2-7; 10 nucleotides align to TRBD2. CDR1 is PRHDT and CDR2 is FYEKMQ in the germline V gene (reference sequence). J was trimmed by 7 bases and V by 0 bases; bases with no gene match: 6. The length of the CDR3 is 15 residues. In DNA form, the CDR3 reads TGTGCCAGCAGCTTAGGACGGGGACTAGCGAAAGAGCAGTACTTC. Amino acids: CASSLGRGLAKEQYF. The entire variable domain, with the rest obtained from reference TRBV13 and TRBJ2-7, is as follows: AAGVIQSPRHLIKEKRETATLKCYPIPRHDTVYWYQQGPGQDPQFLISFYEKMQSDKGSIPDRFSAQQFSDYHSELNMSSLELGDSALYFCASSLGRGLAKEQYFGPGTRLTVT.

The V and J genes are TRBV11-2 and TRBJ1-1; the D gene is possibly TRBD1 (6 bases). The V gene lost 5 bases and the J gene lost 5 bases, with 18 bases spanning the gap. The V gene's germline CDR1 is SGHAT and CDR2 FQNNGV. This CDR3 is built from 15 residues. The CDR3 here is CASSTHAGTITEAFF. In DNA, the CDR3 is TGTGCCAGCAGCACACACGCCGGGACAATAACTGAAGCTTTCTTT. Supplemented by reference TRBV11-2 and TRBJ1-1, the full variable domain reads EAGVAQSPRYKIIEKRQSVAFWCNPISGHATLYWYQQILGQGPKLLIQFQNNGVVDDSQLPKDRFSAERLKGVDSTLKIQPAKLEDSAVYLCASSTHAGTITEAFFGQGTRLTVV.

This clone was seen a few times. The chain combines TRBV2 with TRBJ1-1; TRBD1 is a possible D gene (5 bases). V was shortened by 6 bases and J by 0 bases, with 17 bases between the two germline ends. Germline V gene data show CDR1 as SNHLY and CDR2 as FYNNEI. CDR3 size: 16 residues. The CDR3 DNA reads as TGTGCCAGCAGGCGGGAGGACAAACCCGTGAACACTGAAGCTTTCTTT. Its translation is CASRREDKPVNTEAFF.

This clone was observed once. The chain recombines TRBV2 with TRBJ2-7; 8 bases map to TRBD2. V was pared by 7 bases and J by 5 bases, with 10 bases of the junction left unmatched. This CDR3 comprises 14 residues. The germline V gene encodes CDR1 SNHLY and CDR2 FYNNEI. Written as DNA, the CDR3 is TGTGCCAGCACTCGAAGCGGGAGCCCCGACGAGCAGTACTTC. Amino acids: CASTRSGSPDEQYF.

The chain recombines TRBV28 with TRBJ2-3; 12 bases agree with TRBD2. The CDR3 is 20 amino acids. CDR1 MDHEN and CDR2 SYDVKM come from the germline V gene. The V and J ends lost 1 base and 0 bases, in that order; junction bases with no gene match: 11. CDR3 sequence reads: CASSLSLLAGGTFSTDTQYF. CDR3 sequence (DNA): TGTGCCAGCAGTTTATCCTTACTAGCGGGGGGAACATTTAGCACAGATACGCAGTATTTT.

The CDR3 DNA reads TGTGCCTGCGGACGCGGGACAGGACAGCCCCAGCATTTT. It is translated as CACGRGTGQPQHF. This chain links TRBV30 with TRBJ1-5; 8 positions match TRBD1. The CDR3 contains 13 residues. Unmatched junction bases numbered 8, after V lost 6 bases and J lost 7 bases. Germline-derived CDR1 and CDR2 are GTSNPN and SVGIG (reference sequence). Based on the CDR3 plus reference TRBV30 and TRBJ1-5, the full variable domain is SQTIHQWPATLVQPVGSPLSLECTVEGTSNPNLYWYRQAAGRGLQLLFYSVGIGQISSEVPQNLSASRPQDRQFILSSKKLLLSDSGFYLCACGRGTGQPQHFGDGTRLSIL.

CDR3: CASSQRPGTGGNSPAYEQYF. The DNA for the CDR3 is TGTGCCAGTAGTCAGCGCCCCGGGACAGGGGGTAATAGCCCGGCCTACGAGCAGTACTTC. This sequence joins TRBV19 and TRBJ2-7, with 11 bases matching TRBD1. The CDR3 has 20 amino acids. Trimming cost V 5 bases and J 2 bases; bases outside gene matches: 20. Germline loops: CDR1 LNHDA, CDR2 SQIVND (reference sequence).

This rearrangement joins TRBV6-1 to TRBJ1-1; maybe TRBD1 (5 bases). V was shortened by 6 bases and J by 4 bases, with 15 bases between the two germline ends. This CDR3 contains 14 residues. CDR1 is MNHNS, CDR2 SASEGT, per germline. DNA of the CDR3: TGTGCCAGCAGGGGGCCACAGTACTTCACTGAAGCTTTCTTT. This translates into CASRGPQYFTEAFF.

This sequence joins TRBV28 and TRBJ1-2; 8 bases are shared with TRBD1. V was pared by 7 bases and J by 2 bases, with 6 bases of the junction left unmatched. The germline gives CDR1 MDHEN, CDR2 SYDVKM. This CDR3 region has 14 residues. CDR3 nucleotides: TGTGCCAGCACCATCCAGGGGGCAAACTATGGCTACACCTTC. This gives the protein CASTIQGANYGYTF.